Each of the 10 T cell receptor beta chains below was sequenced from the same sample in a study of T cell changes during pregnancy in multiple sclerosis. Profiling relied on immunoSEQ multiplex PCR, and the TCRdb table lists in-frame clones only, not all of them. The repertoire consists of some 95,000 clones, with about 92% occurring once and the leading ten covering around 2.7%. Sequencing was performed on peripheral blood, taken in the first trimester of pregnancy. The receptors shown here come from a female donor with multiple sclerosis, enrolled in a pregnancy study.

The chain links TRBV15 to TRBJ2-7; D is uncertain. The V end was cut by 0 bases, the J end by 6 bases, with 18 bases between. The CDR3 has 16 residues. The germline V gene has CDR1 LNHNV and CDR2 YYDKDF (reference sequence). The CDR3 DNA reads as TGTGCCACCAGCAGAGATCGTCTAGTAGGCGGATCCGAGCAGTACTTC. Translated: CATSRDRLVGGSEQYF. Supplemented by reference TRBV15 and TRBJ2-7, the full variable domain reads DAMVIQNPRYQVTQFGKPVTLSCSQTLNHNVMYWYQQKSSQAPKLLFHYYDKDFNNEADTPDNFQSRRPNTSFCFLDIRSPGLGDTAMYLCATSRDRLVGGSEQYFGPGTRLTVT.

The chain is built from TRBV5-4 and TRBJ2-3; maybe TRBD2 (5 bases). The CDR3 runs to 16 residues. In germline, CDR1 is SGHNT, CDR2 YYREEE (reference sequence). V lost 4 bases and J 1 base, leaving 16 bases between the germline ends. CDR3 amino acids: CASSASRGVGTDTQYF. In nucleotides, the CDR3 is TGTGCCAGCAGCGCCTCTCGGGGAGTAGGCACAGATACGCAGTATTTT.

The V and J genes are TRBV14 and TRBJ2-2, with TRBD2 matching over 13 bases. Germline CDR1 and CDR2: SGHDN and FVKESK. This CDR3 has 16 residues. With V trimmed by 4 bases and J by 9 bases, 8 bases remained unmatched. The CDR3 loop reads CASSRGLAGAHRELFF. CDR3 DNA sequence: TGTGCCAGCAGCCGAGGACTAGCGGGAGCTCACCGGGAGCTGTTTTTT. The full variable domain, completed using reference TRBV14 and TRBJ2-2, is EAGVTQFPSHSVIEKGQTVTLRCDPISGHDNLYWYRRVMGKEIKFLLHFVKESKQDESGMPNNRFLAERTGGTYSTLKVQPAELEDSGVYFCASSRGLAGAHRELFFGEGSRLTVL.

The gene calls are TRBV4-3 and TRBJ2-7; 8 nucleotides line up with TRBD2. The V gene's germline CDR1 is LGHNA and CDR2 YSLEER. The CDR3 consists of 15 residues. Trimming took 1 base from V and 2 from J; bases not matched to a gene: 4. The CDR3 DNA is TGCGCCAGCAGCCAAGGGGCGGGAGGTACCTACGAGCAGTACTTC. Protein sequence: CASSQGAGGTYEQYF.

The chain uses TRBV29-1 and TRBJ2-1; 9 bases agree with TRBD2. This CDR3 region has 13 residues. Germline lookup yields CDR1 SQVTM and CDR2 ANQGSEA. The junction had 4 bases not matched to a gene; V was cut back by 4 bases and J by 6 bases. CDR3 amino acids: CSVVVAGANEQFF. The CDR3 DNA reads as TGCAGCGTTGTTGTAGCGGGAGCCAATGAGCAGTTCTTC.

The rearrangement joins TRBV10-3 to TRBJ2-3; the D gene is possibly TRBD1 (6 bases). From germline, CDR1 is ENHRY and CDR2 SYGVKD. The CDR3 runs 14 residues. The V end was cut by 6 bases, the J end by 7 bases, with 17 bases between. CDR3 protein: CAIRAQQGDHTQYF. The DNA for the CDR3 is TGTGCCATCAGGGCCCAACAGGGCGATCATACGCAGTATTTT.

The rearrangement links TRBV27 to TRBJ2-7; 7 bases agree with TRBD2. CDR3 length: 14 amino acids. The ends lost 5 bases at V and 0 bases at J; junction bases unmatched: 4. Germline CDR1 is MNHEY and CDR2 is SMNVEV (reference sequence). The CDR3 sequence is CASSTRTSSYEQYF. For the CDR3, the DNA is TGTGCCAGCAGTACCCGGACTAGCTCCTACGAGCAGTACTTC.

This chain connects TRBV6-4 to TRBJ2-7, with 9 bases matching TRBD2. The CDR3 is made up of 15 amino acids. V shed 5 bases, J shed 0 bases, and the junction held 5 bases outside the gene matches. The germline V gene encodes CDR1 MRHNA and CDR2 SNTAGT. CDR3 sequence reads: CASSKDSGSSYEQYF. CDR3 in DNA: TGTGCCAGCAGTAAAGATAGCGGGAGCTCCTACGAGCAGTACTTC.

The rearrangement uses TRBV28 and TRBJ2-1, with a weak D call TRBD1 (7 bases). Per the germline V gene, CDR1 is MDHEN and CDR2 is SYDVKM. The CDR3 is made up of 17 amino acids. V lost 3 bases and J 5 bases, leaving 20 bases between the germline ends. This chain's CDR3 is CASSFMPRGREDNEQFF. CDR3 nucleotides: TGTGCCAGCAGTTTTATGCCAAGGGGGCGGGAAGACAATGAGCAGTTCTTC.

The J gene is TRBJ2-1, the V gene TRBV6-1; 8 positions match TRBD2. V trimming: 6 bases; J trimming: 3 bases; junction bases outside the gene matches: 7. CDR1 and CDR2 from the germline V gene are MNHNS and SASEGT. The CDR3 runs 15 residues. This CDR3 is CASSLVSGIYNEQFF. CDR3 coding DNA: TGTGCCAGCAGCCTGGTTAGCGGGATCTACAATGAGCAGTTCTTC.